This T cell receptor beta chain was sequenced during a study of cytomegalovirus exposure and HLA in healthy donors. Overall study findings and caveats: The authors reported that TCR beta sequences could predict HLA-A and HLA-B alleles. These predictions were accurate for most subjects in the first cohort. There were reportedly fewer N-insertions in an Asian-associated ancestry cluster than the approximately 670-donor mean, in a later analysis. Researchers reported in a later analysis that a missense DCLRE1C variant was tied to TCR beta V- and J-gene trimming.

J was trimmed by 2 bases and V by 4 bases; bases with no gene match: 7. The CDR3 has 16 residues. Germline loops: CDR1 MNHNS, CDR2 SASEGT. As regards this clone: The target antigen is unknown.

As for the donors, each was a healthy bone marrow donor. The PCR employed 60 Vbeta primers together with 13 Jbeta primers. Sequencing was performed with immunoSEQ multiplex PCR; in TCRdb, only in-frame clones are kept and a portion is missing. Seen here are 90,000 to 120,000 clones, 65% to 85% observed once, and the top ten hold more than 2%. V gene TRBV6-1 combines with J gene TRBJ1-5; TRBD1 matches at 8 bases. This clonotype was obtained from a man younger than 35 in good health and CMV-seronegative. The sequencing input was PBMCs. As DNA, the CDR3 is TGTGCCAGCAGTGTTGTTATGGGACAGGGCAATCAGCCCCAGCATTTT. Its protein product is CASSVVMGQGNQPQHF.